These 22 T cell receptor beta chains share one sample of origin, sequenced in a study of T cell changes during pregnancy in multiple sclerosis. Some clones are missing from TCRdb's copy, which holds only in-frame ones; the method was immunoSEQ multiplex PCR. The sample carries under 60,000 clones, around 94% recorded once. The sample was CD4+ T cells from peripheral blood mononuclear cells, taken in the second trimester of pregnancy. The receptors shown here come from a female donor in good health, enrolled as a control in a pregnancy study.

This clone showed up just a few times. The chain has TRBV7-3 and TRBJ1-1; 7 bases map to TRBD1. CDR3 size: 15 residues. Trimming cost V 0 bases and J 2 bases; bases outside gene matches: 3. Germline V lookup: CDR1 SGHTA, CDR2 FQGTGA. CDR3 nucleotides: TGTGCCAGCAGCTTAACCGGGACAGCCAACACTGAAGCTTTCTTT. The encoded protein is CASSLTGTANTEAFF.

This chain links TRBV7-4 with TRBJ1-1, with TRBD1 matching 9 bases. This CDR3 is built from 15 residues. Germline CDR1 reads SGHVT; CDR2 reads SQSDAQ. Trimming at V came to 2 bases and at J to 1 base, leaving 2 bases not matched to a gene. In nucleotides, the CDR3 is TGTGCCAGCAGCTTATGGGACAGGGCGAACACTGAAGCTTTCTTT. Its translation is CASSLWDRANTEAFF.

The chain joins TRBV9 to TRBJ2-3; tentative D call: TRBD2 (7 bases). From germline, CDR1 is SGDLS and CDR2 YYNGEE. The CDR3 sequence is 17 residues long. V was cut by 1 base and J by 1 base, with 16 bases left in between. CDR3 nucleotide sequence: TGTGCCAGCAGCGTATCGTGGGGGGGGCGACGCACAGATACGCAGTATTTT. It codes for CASSVSWGGRRTDTQYF.

This clone was found once. The chain couples TRBV18 to TRBJ1-1, with 7 bases that match TRBD1. The CDR3 is 14 amino acids. Trimming removed 6 bases from V and 0 bases from J; junction bases left unmatched: 4. Germline V gene data show CDR1 as KGHSH and CDR2 as LQKENI. CDR3 DNA: TGTGCCAGCTCGCCGGGACAGATGAACACTGAAGCTTTCTTT. As protein: CASSPGQMNTEAFF.

The CDR3 DNA reads TGTGCCAGCAGCTTAGCGATCGGCGGGGGGAAAACAGATACGCAGTATTTT. Translating gives CASSLAIGGGKTDTQYF. The chain uses TRBV7-9 and TRBJ2-3; 8 bases line up with TRBD2. Germline values: CDR1 SEHNR, CDR2 FQNEAQ (reference sequence). The CDR3 extends over 17 amino acids. V was clipped by 0 bases and J by 3 bases; unmatched bases: 8. The variable domain in full, completed from reference TRBV7-9 and TRBJ2-3, reads DTGVSQNPRHKITKRGQNVTFRCDPISEHNRLYWYRQTLGQGPEFLTYFQNEAQLEKSRLLSDRFSAERPKGSFSTLEIQRTEQGDSAMYLCASSLAIGGGKTDTQYFGPGTRLTVL.

The chain recombines TRBV15 with TRBJ1-4, with a possible D match to TRBD1 (6 bases). V gave up 5 bases and J gave up 3 bases, with 13 bases separating them. Germline CDR1 is LNHNV and CDR2 is YYDKDF (reference sequence). The CDR3 extends over 15 amino acids. DNA for the CDR3: TGTGCCACCAGCCGATACAGGGTAGCTAATGAAAAACTGTTTTTT. It encodes CATSRYRVANEKLFF.

V gene TRBV11-3 combines with J gene TRBJ2-1, with 10 bases aligning to TRBD2. The CDR3 is 16 residues long. The germline V gene encodes CDR1 SGHNT and CDR2 YENEEA. The V and J ends lost 2 bases and 6 bases, in that order; junction bases with no gene match: 7. CDR3 in amino acids: CASSLNRLAGVNEQFF. Written as DNA, the CDR3 is TGTGCCAGCAGCTTAAATCGGCTAGCGGGGGTCAATGAGCAGTTCTTC. Based on the CDR3 plus reference TRBV11-3 and TRBJ2-1, the full variable domain is EAGVVQSPRYKIIEKKQPVAFWCNPISGHNTLYWYLQNLGQGPELLIRYENEEAVDDSQLPKDRFSAERLKGVDSTLKIQPAELGDSAVYLCASSLNRLAGVNEQFFGPGTRLTVL.

The rearrangement links TRBV15 to TRBJ1-2; possible D gene TRBD1, 6 bases. The CDR3 is 15 residues long. Germline V gives CDR1 LNHNV, CDR2 YYDKDF (reference sequence). V was shortened by 2 bases and J by 4 bases, with 14 bases between the two germline ends. Here the CDR3 DNA reads TGTGCCACCAGCAGATCACAGGGTTTTGGCTATGGCTACACCTTC. Translated: CATSRSQGFGYGYTF.

This chain links TRBV6-6 with TRBJ1-5; D perhaps matches TRBD1 (6 bases). V dropped 4 bases and J dropped 7 bases, with 17 bases sitting between them. CDR1 MNHNY and CDR2 SVGAGI come from the germline V gene (reference sequence). The CDR3 is 15 residues long. CDR3 region: CASSSSPGAGQPQHF. The DNA for the CDR3 is TGTGCCAGCAGTTCCTCCCCAGGGGCCGGGCAGCCCCAGCATTTT.

For the CDR3, the DNA is TGTGCCACCAGGGCCCCGGGACAGGGGACCTACGAGCAGTACTTC. It encodes CATRAPGQGTYEQYF. V usage is TRBV15 and J usage is TRBJ2-7; 10 bases agree with TRBD1. CDR3 size: 15 residues. The V gene's germline CDR1 is LNHNV and CDR2 YYDKDF (reference sequence). J gave up 2 bases and V 6 bases, and 7 bases lay outside the gene matches. Full variable domain (outside the CDR3, taken from reference TRBV15 and TRBJ2-7): DAMVIQNPRYQVTQFGKPVTLSCSQTLNHNVMYWYQQKSSQAPKLLFHYYDKDFNNEADTPDNFQSRRPNTSFCFLDIRSPGLGDTAMYLCATRAPGQGTYEQYFGPGTRLTVT.

The V call is TRBV4-1, the J call TRBJ1-1; 9 nucleotides agree with TRBD1. The CDR3 loop spans 15 amino acids. Germline V lookup: CDR1 MGHRA, CDR2 YSYEKL. The trim removed 1 base at V and 5 bases at J, leaving 5 bases unmatched. The CDR3 reads CASSQGRDRGTEAFF. DNA for the CDR3: TGCGCCAGCAGCCAAGGCCGTGACAGGGGGACTGAAGCTTTCTTT.

The J gene is TRBJ1-1, the V gene TRBV4-2, with D hard to call. There are 14 residues in the CDR3. Germline CDR1 reads LGHNA; CDR2 reads YNFKEQ. Trimming left V 1 base short and J 1 base short, with 7 bases between. This CDR3 is CASSQGRGNTEAFF. The CDR3 nucleotides are TGTGCCAGCAGCCAAGGGAGAGGGAACACTGAAGCTTTCTTT.

This clone was detected once. The V gene is TRBV9, the J gene TRBJ1-2; 8 bases match TRBD1. After removal of 6 bases from V and 5 bases from J, the junction contained 6 bases not matched to a gene. The CDR3 spans 13 residues. Germline V CDR1 and CDR2: SGDLS, YYNGEE. The CDR3 DNA follows: TGTGCCAGCACTAGGACAGGGATTTATGGCTACACCTTC. Its protein product is CASTRTGIYGYTF. Together with reference TRBV9 and TRBJ1-2, the CDR3 gives the full variable domain: DSGVTQTPKHLITATGQRVTLRCSPRSGDLSVYWYQQSLDQGLQFLIQYYNGEERAKGNILERFSAQQFPDLHSELNLSSLELGDSALYFCASTRTGIYGYTFGSGTRLTVV.

The chain couples TRBV18 to TRBJ1-6; TRBD1 aligns across 12 bases. The CDR3 runs to 18 residues. The V gene's germline CDR1 is KGHSH and CDR2 LQKENI. V lost 3 bases and J lost 6; bases outside the gene matches: 9. The CDR3 DNA sequence: TGTGCCAGCTCACCTACCGGGACAGGGGGCACTATTAATTCACCCCTCCACTTT. Residues: CASSPTGTGGTINSPLHF.

J is TRBJ2-1 and V is TRBV27; 10 bases match TRBD1. This CDR3 is built from 14 residues. V dropped 5 bases and J dropped 10; count of bases not matched to a gene: 8. Germline CDR1 and CDR2: MNHEY and SMNVEV (reference sequence). CDR3 residues: CASSLRDRGLEQFF. CDR3 sequence (DNA): TGTGCCAGCAGTCTCCGGGACAGGGGACTGGAGCAGTTCTTC.

V usage is TRBV19 and J usage is TRBJ1-2; the D is unclear. The V and J ends lost 3 bases and 4 bases respectively, with 9 bases between them. The germline V gene encodes CDR1 LNHDA and CDR2 SQIVND (reference sequence). This CDR3 spans 13 amino acids. The CDR3 DNA reads TGTGCCAGTAGTATCGGGAGGATCTATGGCTACACCTTC. Protein: CASSIGRIYGYTF.

This rearrangement joins TRBV25-1 to TRBJ1-1; D ambiguous. V lost 6 bases, J lost 4 bases, and 15 bases lay in between. CDR3 length: 14 amino acids. Germline values: CDR1 MGHDK, CDR2 SYGVNS. The CDR3 coding sequence is TGTGCCAGCAGGGACTGGGAGAGGTTCACTGAAGCTTTCTTT. Translating it yields CASRDWERFTEAFF.

V gene TRBV4-2 combines with J gene TRBJ2-7; D is unclear. This CDR3 is 13 amino acids long. Germline values: CDR1 LGHNA, CDR2 YNFKEQ. Trimming removed 1 base at V and 7 bases at J, with 11 bases between. DNA for the CDR3: TGTGCCAGCAGCCAAGCCCCCCCGAGAGAGCAGTACTTC. This codes for CASSQAPPREQYF.

There are a few counts of this clone. V usage is TRBV7-2 and J usage is TRBJ1-2, with TRBD1 matching 8 bases. Germline V gene data show CDR1 as SGHTA and CDR2 as FQGNSA. This CDR3 region has 14 residues. The V and J ends lost 5 bases and 7 bases, in that order; junction bases with no gene match: 9. The CDR3 loop is CASSAVRGHGGYTF. The CDR3 DNA is TGTGCCAGCAGCGCCGTCAGGGGGCATGGTGGCTACACCTTC.

This clone was seen only once. The chain uses TRBV2 and TRBJ2-7; the D gene is possibly TRBD1 (5 bases). Trimming pared 5 bases from V and 3 bases from J, leaving 17 bases between. Germline values: CDR1 SNHLY, CDR2 FYNNEI. The CDR3 covers 15 residues. The CDR3 is CASSQIPSRVYEQYF. The CDR3 DNA sequence: TGTGCCAGCAGTCAAATTCCCTCCAGGGTCTACGAGCAGTACTTC.

This clone occurred once. J is TRBJ1-1 and V is TRBV5-1; D is unresolved. The V end lost 0 bases, the J end lost 7 bases, and 10 bases lay between the germline ends. Per the germline V gene, CDR1 is SGHRS and CDR2 is YFSETQ. The CDR3 totals 13 residues. In nucleotides, the CDR3 is TGCGCCAGCAGCTTGGGGGCGGGGATTGAAGCTTTCTTT. Protein product: CASSLGAGIEAFF.

V gene TRBV5-1 combines with J gene TRBJ2-3; no clear D. CDR1 is SGHRS, CDR2 YFSETQ, per germline. V was cut by 4 bases and J by 2 bases, with 8 bases left in between. The CDR3 is 13 amino acids. CDR3 bases: TGCGCCAGCAGCGAAGCGTCCACAGATACGCAGTATTTT. It yields the protein CASSEASTDTQYF.